This TCR beta chain was documented in a study of shared clonotypes between healthy human individuals. The CDR3 extends over 15 amino acids. The trim removed 6 bases at V and 8 bases at J, leaving 14 bases unmatched. CDR1 is SGHAT, CDR2 FQNNGV, per germline. The donor population consisted of healthy HIV-negative adults with no recent acute infections or vaccinations. Researchers ran the assay at a deep level. Assay used: immunoSEQ multiplex PCR; TCRdb lists only in-frame clones, some missing. Of 1.5 million to 1.9 million clones listed, 98% were seen once; the top ten hold approximately 0.45%. The sequenced sample was naive CD4+ T cells sorted from blood. The subset denotes: CD45RA+ positively selected. V usage is TRBV11-2 and J usage is TRBJ2-7; 9 bases agree with TRBD2. The source is a man younger than 40 in good health. CDR3 nucleotides: TGTGCCAGCAGAAGGCCCCAGGGACTAGCCGAAAAGCAGTACTTC. It codes for CASRRPQGLAEKQYF.